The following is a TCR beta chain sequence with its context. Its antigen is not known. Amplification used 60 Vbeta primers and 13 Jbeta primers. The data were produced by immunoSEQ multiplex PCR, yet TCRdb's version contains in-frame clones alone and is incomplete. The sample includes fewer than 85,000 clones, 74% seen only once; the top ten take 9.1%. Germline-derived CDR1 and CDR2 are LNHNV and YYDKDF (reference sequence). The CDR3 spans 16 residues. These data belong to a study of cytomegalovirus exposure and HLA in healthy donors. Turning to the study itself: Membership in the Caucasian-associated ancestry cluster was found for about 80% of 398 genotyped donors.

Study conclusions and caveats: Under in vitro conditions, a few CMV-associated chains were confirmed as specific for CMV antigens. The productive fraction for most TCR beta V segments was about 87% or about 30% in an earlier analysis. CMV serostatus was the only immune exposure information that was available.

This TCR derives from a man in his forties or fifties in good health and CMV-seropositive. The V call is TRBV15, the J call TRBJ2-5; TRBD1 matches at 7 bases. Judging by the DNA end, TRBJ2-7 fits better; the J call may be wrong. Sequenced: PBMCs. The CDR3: CATSNPRQGRSYEQYF. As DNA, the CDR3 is TGTGCCACCAGCAACCCACGACAGGGACGTTCCTACGAGCAGTACTTC.